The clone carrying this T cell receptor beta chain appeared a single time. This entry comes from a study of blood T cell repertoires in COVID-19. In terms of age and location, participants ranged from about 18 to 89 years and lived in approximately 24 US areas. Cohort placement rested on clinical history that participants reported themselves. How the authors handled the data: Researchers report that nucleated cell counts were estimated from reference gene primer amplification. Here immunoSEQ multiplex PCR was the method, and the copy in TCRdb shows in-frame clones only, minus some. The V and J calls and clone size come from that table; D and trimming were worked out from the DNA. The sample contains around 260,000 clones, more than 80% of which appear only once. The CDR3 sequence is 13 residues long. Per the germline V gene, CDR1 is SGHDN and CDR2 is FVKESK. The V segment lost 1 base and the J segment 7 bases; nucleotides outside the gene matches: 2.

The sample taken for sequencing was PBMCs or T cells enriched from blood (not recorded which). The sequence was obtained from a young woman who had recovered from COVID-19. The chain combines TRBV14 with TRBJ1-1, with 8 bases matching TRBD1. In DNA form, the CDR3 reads TGTGCCAGCAGCCAAGGACAGGGGATTGAAGCTTTCTTT. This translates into CASSQGQGIEAFF.